This T cell receptor (beta chain) appears in the sequencing data of a study of T cell clones after liver transplantation. Study-level background: In this trial, immunosuppression withdrawal was attempted within 2 years of liver transplant. Post-transplant blood was tracked for graft-donor-reactive T cell clones identified in a pre-transplant mixed lymphocyte reaction. Pre-transplant mixed lymphocyte reactions yielded third-party-reactive TCRbeta sequences as comparators for graft-donor-reactive sequences. Study outcomes and limitations: Rather than being deleted, graft donor-reactive T cells may have moved into the graft.

Between the trimmed V and J ends, which lost 5 bases and 1 base, there was a span of 9 bases. The CDR3 has 14 residues. Germline-derived CDR1 and CDR2 are MNHEY and SVGAGI. Produced via immunoSEQ multiplex PCR; TCRdb's table is partial and in-frame only. In the table there are tens of thousands of clones, roughly 85% of which are singletons. As regards this clone: What it binds is unknown.

The sequencing here drew on CD4+ T cells from blood, taken approximately 3.5 years after liver transplant. The chain links TRBV6-5 to TRBJ1-5; D gene unclear. This clonotype was sampled from a human patient who received a liver transplant. Part of the T cells may come from the graft donor. The CDR3 spells CASSPGISNQPQHF. In DNA, the CDR3 is TGTGCCAGCAGTCCCGGGATAAGCAATCAGCCCCAGCATTTT.